The entry below gives a single T cell receptor (beta chain) sequence along with its context. The data stem from a study of blood T cell repertoires in COVID-19. Study as a whole: T cells, B-cell-depleted T cells, or PBMCs supplied cDNA or gDNA.

In the original analysis: From reference gene primer amplification, estimates of nucleated cell counts were derived. Assay: immunoSEQ multiplex PCR; the TCRdb copy retains only in-frame clones and omits some. The V and J calls and clone size come from that table; D and trimming were worked out from the DNA. The sample records 260,000 or so clones, roughly 82% being singletons. CDR1 is SGHRS, CDR2 YFSETQ, per germline. This CDR3 region has 14 residues. The V and J ends lost 7 bases and 2 bases, in that order; junction bases with no gene match: 8. The material sequenced was peripheral blood. The chain has TRBV5-1 and TRBJ1-1; 7 bases align to TRBD1. The receptor was derived from a woman between 70 and 85 years old with acute or convalescent COVID-19. The CDR3 reads CASSSGTANTEAFF. Here the CDR3 DNA reads TGCGCCAGCTCATCCGGGACAGCTAACACTGAAGCTTTCTTT.